The 14 T cell receptor beta chains reported below all come from one sample, sequenced in a study of blood T cell repertoires in COVID-19 (dated by TCRdb to the early 2020s). The library was generated by the immunoSEQ multiplex PCR assay. The clones in this table, taken by TCRdb from immuneACCESS, are in-frame only. Not every clone is retained; where verified, under half of the shortfall comes from an unresolved V gene, and the cause of the rest is unknown. Counted in this sample were about 150,000 clones; 80% to 90% of them appeared once. The ten largest clones capture approximately 6.1% of the sample. Material: peripheral blood. Receptor source: a man at least 80 years old with acute or convalescent COVID-19.

The chain joins TRBV19 to TRBJ2-3; 7 bases match TRBD1. This CDR3 region has 15 residues. Trimming cost V 3 bases and J 4 bases; bases outside gene matches: 7. Germline CDR1 and CDR2: LNHDA and SQIVND (reference sequence). As DNA, the CDR3 is TGTGCCAGTAGTATTCACCGGGACAGTGCAGATACGCAGTATTTT. This codes for CASSIHRDSADTQYF.

The chain recombines TRBV7-2 with TRBJ1-1, with D perhaps TRBD1 (6 bases). Germline V gene lookup returns CDR1 SGHTA and CDR2 FQGNSA. There are 15 residues in the CDR3. Between the trimmed V and J ends, which lost 5 bases and 1 base, there was a span of 14 bases. The CDR3 sequence is CASSLTGIPNTEAFF. CDR3 DNA sequence: TGTGCCAGCAGCCTTACAGGGATCCCGAACACTGAAGCTTTCTTT.

The V and J genes are TRBV7-9 and TRBJ2-7; 7 positions agree with TRBD1. Germline-derived CDR1 and CDR2 are SEHNR and FQNEAQ (reference sequence). V was clipped by 3 bases and J by 5 bases; unmatched bases: 10. The CDR3 spans 15 residues. For the CDR3, the DNA is TGTGCCAGCAGCTTCGAGGGACAGTCAATCCACGAGCAGTACTTC. This gives the protein CASSFEGQSIHEQYF. Full variable domain (outside the CDR3, taken from reference TRBV7-9 and TRBJ2-7): DTGVSQNPRHKITKRGQNVTFRCDPISEHNRLYWYRQTLGQGPEFLTYFQNEAQLEKSRLLSDRFSAERPKGSFSTLEIQRTEQGDSAMYLCASSFEGQSIHEQYFGPGTRLTVT.

The rearrangement links TRBV7-2 to TRBJ2-1, with TRBD2 identical over 10 bases. The CDR3 runs 16 residues. Unmatched junction bases numbered 9, after V lost 1 base and J lost 9 bases. CDR1 is SGHTA, CDR2 FQGNSA, per germline. The CDR3 DNA is TGTGCCAGCAGCTTAGGGCCTAGCGGGGGTCAGGGTGAGCAGTTCTTC. Translating it yields CASSLGPSGGQGEQFF.

CDR3 coding DNA: TGTGCCAGCAGCGTAACCGGGACTAGCGGGAGAGGAGAGCAGTTCTTC. Residues: CASSVTGTSGRGEQFF. The gene calls are TRBV9 and TRBJ2-1, with TRBD2 matching 14 bases. Trimming took 1 base from V and 10 from J; bases not matched to a gene: 7. The germline V gene has CDR1 SGDLS and CDR2 YYNGEE. CDR3 length equals 16 residues.

This chain links TRBV7-2 with TRBJ2-3; 8 nucleotides agree with TRBD2. Germline lookup yields CDR1 SGHTA and CDR2 FQGNSA. Trimming cost V 1 base and J 8 bases; bases outside gene matches: 5. This CDR3 has 14 residues. CDR3 residues: CASSLGAGGGTQYF. The CDR3, as DNA: TGTGCCAGCAGCTTAGGCGCGGGGGGAGGTACGCAGTATTTT.

This clone was seen only a few times. The chain employs TRBV11-2 and TRBJ2-3; D gene unclear. The V gene's germline CDR1 is SGHAT and CDR2 FQNNGV. There are 14 residues in the CDR3. The V end was cut by 1 base, the J end by 3 bases, with 8 bases between. The CDR3: CASSLGQATDTQYF. CDR3 coding DNA: TGTGCCAGCAGCTTAGGTCAGGCGACAGATACGCAGTATTTT.

This clone was counted only a few times. The V and J genes are TRBV13 and TRBJ1-1, with TRBD1 identical over 8 bases. The germline V gene encodes CDR1 PRHDT and CDR2 FYEKMQ (reference sequence). The V gene end was trimmed by 3 bases and the J gene end by 1 base; junction bases not matched to a gene: 4. This CDR3 comprises 15 residues. The CDR3 coding sequence is TGTGCCAGCAGCTTGGGGGACAGGAGGAACACTGAAGCTTTCTTT. This codes for CASSLGDRRNTEAFF.

The CDR3 here is CASQAGGSYNEQFF. The CDR3 region has the DNA TGTGCCAGCCAAGCGGGTGGATCCTACAATGAGCAGTTCTTC. This chain connects TRBV27 to TRBJ2-1; possible D gene TRBD2, 6 bases. Deletions cut 8 bases from V and 1 base from J, with 12 bases between. CDR3 length equals 14 residues. CDR1 MNHEY and CDR2 SMNVEV come from the germline V gene (reference sequence).

V is TRBV10-3 and J is TRBJ2-1; maybe TRBD2 (6 bases). The germline V and J ends were trimmed by 3 bases and 6 bases, with 21 bases remaining between them. From germline, CDR1 is ENHRY and CDR2 SYGVKD. This CDR3 comprises 17 residues. The CDR3 DNA reads TGTGCCATCAGTGAAATCGGACTAACCTCGATCCCCAATGAGCAGTTCTTC. Translating gives CAISEIGLTSIPNEQFF.

This rearrangement joins TRBV28 to TRBJ1-1, with TRBD1 as a possible D gene (5 bases). Trimming took 4 bases from V and 1 from J, leaving 16 bases between them. Germline CDR1 MDHEN, CDR2 SYDVKM. The CDR3 contains 16 residues. The chain's CDR3 is CASSSWSRGGNTEAFF. DNA for the CDR3: TGTGCCAGCAGTTCCTGGTCAAGGGGAGGGAACACTGAAGCTTTCTTT.

The chain carries TRBV30 and TRBJ2-5; TRBD2 matches at 15 bases. The length of the CDR3 is 17 residues. Germline CDR1 reads GTSNPN; CDR2 reads SVGIG (reference sequence). V was pared by 3 bases and J by 5 bases, with 10 bases of the junction left unmatched. The chain's CDR3 is CAWRRGTSGRREETQYF. CDR3 in DNA: TGTGCCTGGAGGCGAGGGACTAGCGGGAGGCGGGAGGAGACCCAGTACTTC.

This clone was counted a few times. V is TRBV11-3 and J is TRBJ2-2; TRBD2 matches at 9 bases. In germline, CDR1 is SGHNT, CDR2 YENEEA. The junction had 9 bases not matched to a gene; V was cut back by 5 bases and J by 11 bases. The CDR3 length is 14 residues. CDR3 nucleotide sequence: TGTGCCAGCAGCACCCTATCCGGGACTAGCGAGCTGTTTTTT. It is translated as CASSTLSGTSELFF.

The J gene is TRBJ2-6, the V gene TRBV4-1; perhaps TRBD1 as D (5 bases). Trimming removed 2 bases at V and 0 bases at J, with 20 bases between. The CDR3 has 20 residues. Germline V gene data show CDR1 as MGHRA and CDR2 as YSYEKL. CDR3 sequence (DNA): TGCGCCAGCAGCCAAAATGACGGGCGCGGACAAGGCTCTGGGGCCAACGTCCTGACTTTC. Amino acids: CASSQNDGRGQGSGANVLTF.